The following is a T cell receptor beta chain sequence with its context. This CDR3 contains 16 residues. The germline gives CDR1 MNHNS, CDR2 SASEGT. Trimming at V came to 2 bases and at J to 4 bases, leaving 2 bases not matched to a gene. The data belong to a study of blood T cell repertoires in COVID-19. Overall study: Samples of COVID-19 (acute and convalescent) were obtained from the United States, Italy and Spain. From T cells, B-cell-depleted T cells, or PBMCs came the material, which was cDNA or gDNA.

Per the authors' pipeline: Reference gene primer amplification gave estimated nucleated cell counts. Some clones are missing from TCRdb's copy, which holds only in-frame ones; the method was immunoSEQ multiplex PCR. Clone size and V and J calls were adopted from that table, with D and trimming inferred from the DNA. The sample gives 2,500 to 3,500 clones, 80% to 90% of which show up once; around 6% is in the top ten. This receptor was taken from a human donor with active COVID-19. The donor label of this sample is uncertain. The chain couples TRBV6-1 to TRBJ2-1; 13 bases map to TRBD2. Sequences were obtained from peripheral blood. The CDR3 sequence is CASSEWTSGGYNEQFF. Here the CDR3 DNA reads TGTGCCAGCAGTGAATGGACTAGCGGGGGATACAATGAGCAGTTCTTC.